These 3 T cell receptor beta chains originate from one sample sequenced in a study of blood T cell repertoires in COVID-19. Data came from immunoSEQ multiplex PCR; TCRdb stores just in-frame clones and leaves some out. This sample has roughly 320,000 clones, with roughly 89% found just once. The sequenced sample was peripheral blood. These receptors originate from a woman under 40 with COVID-19, enrolled during active disease.

The chain combines TRBV7-2 with TRBJ1-5; weak D call: TRBD1 (5 bases). Germline loops: CDR1 SGHTA, CDR2 FQGNSA. V was shortened by 1 base and J by 3 bases, with 16 bases between the two germline ends. The CDR3 contains 17 residues. CDR3 nucleotide sequence: TGTGCCAGCAGCTTAGATCTCAACGGGGGATTCAATCAGCCCCAGCATTTT. Translation: CASSLDLNGGFNQPQHF. Variable domain in full (rest from reference TRBV7-2 and TRBJ1-5): GAGVSQSPSNKVTEKGKDVELRCDPISGHTALYWYRQSLGQGLEFLIYFQGNSAPDKSGLPSDRFSAERTGGSVSTLTIQRTQQEDSAVYLCASSLDLNGGFNQPQHFGDGTRLSIL.

The chain joins TRBV29-1 to TRBJ1-1, with D possibly being TRBD1 (5 bases). The CDR3 runs to 11 residues. Per germline, CDR1 SQVTM and CDR2 ANQGSEA. V gave up 6 bases and J gave up 0 bases, with 5 bases separating them. The CDR3 sequence: CSVGVNTEAFF. In nucleotides, the CDR3 is TGCAGCGTAGGGGTGAACACTGAAGCTTTCTTT.

The CDR3 DNA is TGTGCCAGCAGTGAATATGGTTGGACAGGGAGTAACTATGGCTACACCTTC. Its protein is CASSEYGWTGSNYGYTF. The rearrangement uses TRBV25-1 and TRBJ1-2; the match to TRBD1 covers 8 bases. Germline CDR1 MGHDK, CDR2 SYGVNS. The V segment lost 0 bases and the J segment 1 base; nucleotides outside the gene matches: 7. This CDR3 region has 17 residues.